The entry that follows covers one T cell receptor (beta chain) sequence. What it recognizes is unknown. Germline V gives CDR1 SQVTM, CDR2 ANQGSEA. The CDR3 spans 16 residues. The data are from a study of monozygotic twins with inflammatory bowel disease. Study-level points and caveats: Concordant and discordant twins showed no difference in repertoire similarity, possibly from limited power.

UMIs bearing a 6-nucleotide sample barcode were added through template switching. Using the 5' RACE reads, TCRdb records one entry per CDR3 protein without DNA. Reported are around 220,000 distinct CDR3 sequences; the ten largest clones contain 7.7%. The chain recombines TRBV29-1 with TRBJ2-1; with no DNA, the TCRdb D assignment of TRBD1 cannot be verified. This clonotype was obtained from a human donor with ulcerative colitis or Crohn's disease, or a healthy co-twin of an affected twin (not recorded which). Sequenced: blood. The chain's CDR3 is CSVHIAFRDSYNEQFF.